This T cell receptor beta chain originates from a study of CD8 T cells in Susac syndrome. Germline V gene sequence: CDR1 KGHSH, CDR2 LQKENI. V was trimmed by 6 bases and J by 4 bases, leaving 15 bases between them. The CDR3 spans 14 residues. RNA amounts of roughly 0.45 to 1 ug underwent reverse transcription with random hexamers. An immunoSEQ multiplex PCR amplified TCR beta CDR3 over 54 Vbeta and 13 Jbeta. From the immunoSEQ multiplex PCR reads, TCRdb called clonotypes with MiXCR, one entry per CDR3 protein. The sample consists of about 120,000 distinct CDR3 sequences, about 95% of them appearing once.

This receptor was obtained from a human donor with multiple sclerosis. The rearrangement joins TRBV18 to TRBJ1-2; no clear D. The sequencing sample was made of CD4+ T cells from PBMCs. CDR3: CASSTTDGRYGYTF. The CDR3 DNA sequence: TGTGCCAGCTCCACCACCGACGGGCGCTATGGCTACACCTTC.